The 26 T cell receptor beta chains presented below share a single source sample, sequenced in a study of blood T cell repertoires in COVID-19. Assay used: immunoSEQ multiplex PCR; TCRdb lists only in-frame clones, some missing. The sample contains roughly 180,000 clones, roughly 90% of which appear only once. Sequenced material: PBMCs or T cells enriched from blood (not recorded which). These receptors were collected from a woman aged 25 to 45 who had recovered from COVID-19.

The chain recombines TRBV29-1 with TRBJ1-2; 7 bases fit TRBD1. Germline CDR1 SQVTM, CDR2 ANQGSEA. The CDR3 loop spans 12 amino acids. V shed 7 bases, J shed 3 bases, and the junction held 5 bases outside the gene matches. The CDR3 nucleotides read TGCAGCGGAACAGGGGATGACTATGGCTACACCTTC. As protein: CSGTGDDYGYTF.

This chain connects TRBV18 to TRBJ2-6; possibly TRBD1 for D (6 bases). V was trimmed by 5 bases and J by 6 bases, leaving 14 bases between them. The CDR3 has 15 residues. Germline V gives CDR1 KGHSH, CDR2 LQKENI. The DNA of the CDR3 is TGTGCCAGCTCAGCAGGGGTCGGGATGGCCAACGTCCTGACTTTC. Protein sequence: CASSAGVGMANVLTF.

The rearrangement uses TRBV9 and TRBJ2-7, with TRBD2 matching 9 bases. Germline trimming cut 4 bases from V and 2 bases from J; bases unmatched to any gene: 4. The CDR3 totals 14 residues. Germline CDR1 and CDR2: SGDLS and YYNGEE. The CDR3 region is CASSPRLAAYEQYF. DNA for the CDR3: TGTGCCAGCAGCCCTCGACTAGCGGCCTACGAGCAGTACTTC. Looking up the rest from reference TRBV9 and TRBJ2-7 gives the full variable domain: DSGVTQTPKHLITATGQRVTLRCSPRSGDLSVYWYQQSLDQGLQFLIQYYNGEERAKGNILERFSAQQFPDLHSELNLSSLELGDSALYFCASSPRLAAYEQYFGPGTRLTVT.

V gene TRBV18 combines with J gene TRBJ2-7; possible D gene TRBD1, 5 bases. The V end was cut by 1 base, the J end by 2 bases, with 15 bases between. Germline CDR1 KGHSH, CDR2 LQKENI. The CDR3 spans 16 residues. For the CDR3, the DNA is TGTGCCAGCTCACCACGACAGCCTTCCTTCCCCTACGAGCAGTACTTC. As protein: CASSPRQPSFPYEQYF. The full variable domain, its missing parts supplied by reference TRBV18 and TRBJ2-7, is NAGVMQNPRHLVRRRGQEARLRCSPMKGHSHVYWYRQLPEEGLKFMVYLQKENIIDESGMPKERFSAEFPKEGPSILRIQQVVRGDSAAYFCASSPRQPSFPYEQYFGPGTRLTVT.

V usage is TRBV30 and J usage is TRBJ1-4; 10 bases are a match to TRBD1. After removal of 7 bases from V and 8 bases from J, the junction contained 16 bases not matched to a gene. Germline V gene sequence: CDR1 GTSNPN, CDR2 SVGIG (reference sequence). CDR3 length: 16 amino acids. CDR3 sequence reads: CASQTRRGQGKEKLFF. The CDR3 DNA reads TGTGCCTCCCAAACGCGTAGGGGACAGGGGAAGGAAAAACTGTTTTTT. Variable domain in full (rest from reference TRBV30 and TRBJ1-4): SQTIHQWPATLVQPVGSPLSLECTVEGTSNPNLYWYRQAAGRGLQLLFYSVGIGQISSEVPQNLSASRPQDRQFILSSKKLLLSDSGFYLCASQTRRGQGKEKLFFGSGTQLSVL.

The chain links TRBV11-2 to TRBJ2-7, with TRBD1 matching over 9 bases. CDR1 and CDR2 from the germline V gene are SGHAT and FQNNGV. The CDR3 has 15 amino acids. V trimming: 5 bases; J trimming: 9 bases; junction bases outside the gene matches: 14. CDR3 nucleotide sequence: TGTGCCAGCAGCCCACCGGGGACAGGGACTTCTGGGCAGTACTTC. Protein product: CASSPPGTGTSGQYF.

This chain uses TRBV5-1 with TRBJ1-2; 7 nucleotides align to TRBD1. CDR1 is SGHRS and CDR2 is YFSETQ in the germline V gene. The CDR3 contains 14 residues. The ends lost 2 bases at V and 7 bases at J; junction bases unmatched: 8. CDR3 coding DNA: TGCGCCAGCAGCTTAGCGGACAGGAACGGTGGCTACACCTTC. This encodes CASSLADRNGGYTF.

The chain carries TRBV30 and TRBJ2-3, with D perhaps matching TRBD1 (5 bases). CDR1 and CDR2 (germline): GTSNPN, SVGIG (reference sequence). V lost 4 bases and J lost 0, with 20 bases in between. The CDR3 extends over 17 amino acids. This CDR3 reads CAWTLTRTSSSTDTQYF. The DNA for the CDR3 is TGTGCCTGGACCCTTACCCGGACATCTTCTAGCACAGATACGCAGTATTTT. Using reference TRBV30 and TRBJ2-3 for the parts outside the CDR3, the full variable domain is SQTIHQWPATLVQPVGSPLSLECTVEGTSNPNLYWYRQAAGRGLQLLFYSVGIGQISSEVPQNLSASRPQDRQFILSSKKLLLSDSGFYLCAWTLTRTSSSTDTQYFGPGTRLTVL.

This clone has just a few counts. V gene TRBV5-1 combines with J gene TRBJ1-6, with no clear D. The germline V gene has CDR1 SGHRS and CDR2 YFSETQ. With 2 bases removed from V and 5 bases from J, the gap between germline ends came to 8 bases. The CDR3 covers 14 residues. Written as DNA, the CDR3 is TGCGCCAGCAGCTTCGAGGGAGATAATTCACCCCTCCACTTT. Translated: CASSFEGDNSPLHF.

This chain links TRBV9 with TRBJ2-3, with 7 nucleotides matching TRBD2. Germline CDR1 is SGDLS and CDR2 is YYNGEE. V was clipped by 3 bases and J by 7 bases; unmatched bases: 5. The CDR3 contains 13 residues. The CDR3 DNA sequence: TGTGCCAGCAGCGGGTGGGAGGGACATACGCAGTATTTT. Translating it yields CASSGWEGHTQYF.

The CDR3 DNA reads TGTGCCACCAGTGATCAAGCGGGGGGCTACAATGAGCAGTTCTTC. Its protein product is CATSDQAGGYNEQFF. The chain carries TRBV24-1 and TRBJ2-1; 9 bases fit TRBD2. The CDR3 covers 15 residues. The V gene's germline CDR1 is KGHDR and CDR2 SFDVKD. Trimming cost V 3 bases and J 3 bases; bases outside gene matches: 2.

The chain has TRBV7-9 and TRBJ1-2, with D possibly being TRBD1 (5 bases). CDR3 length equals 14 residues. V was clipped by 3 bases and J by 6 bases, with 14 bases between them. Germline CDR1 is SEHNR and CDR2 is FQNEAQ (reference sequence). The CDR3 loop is CASSFQGSVNGYTF. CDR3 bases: TGTGCCAGCAGCTTTCAGGGTTCGGTGAATGGCTACACCTTC.

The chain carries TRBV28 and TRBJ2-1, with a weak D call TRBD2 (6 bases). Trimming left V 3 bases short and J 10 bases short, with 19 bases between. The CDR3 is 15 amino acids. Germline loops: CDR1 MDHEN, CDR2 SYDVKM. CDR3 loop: CASSLGGSNPGEQFF. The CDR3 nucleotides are TGTGCCAGCAGTTTGGGGGGAAGCAACCCGGGCGAGCAGTTCTTC.

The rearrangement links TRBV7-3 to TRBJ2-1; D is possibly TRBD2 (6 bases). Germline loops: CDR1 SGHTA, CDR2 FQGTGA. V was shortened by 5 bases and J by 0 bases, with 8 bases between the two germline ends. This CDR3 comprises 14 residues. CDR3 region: CASSGGFSYNEQFF. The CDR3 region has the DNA TGTGCCAGCAGCGGGGGGTTCTCCTACAATGAGCAGTTCTTC. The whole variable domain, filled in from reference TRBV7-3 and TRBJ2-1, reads GAGVSQTPSNKVTEKGKYVELRCDPISGHTALYWYRQSLGQGPEFLIYFQGTGAADDSGLPNDRFFAVRPEGSVSTLKIQRTERGDSAVYLCASSGGFSYNEQFFGPGTRLTVL.

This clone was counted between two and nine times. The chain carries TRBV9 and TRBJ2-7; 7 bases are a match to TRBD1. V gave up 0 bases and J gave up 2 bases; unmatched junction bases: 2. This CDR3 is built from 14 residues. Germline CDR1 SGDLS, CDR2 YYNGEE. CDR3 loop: CASSVAGQTYEQYF. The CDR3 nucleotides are TGTGCCAGCAGCGTAGCGGGACAGACCTACGAGCAGTACTTC.

CDR3 protein: CASSFRDSLAEQYF. Written as DNA, the CDR3 is TGTGCCAGCAGCTTCCGGGACTCATTGGCTGAGCAGTATTTT. V gene TRBV7-9 combines with J gene TRBJ2-3; D might be TRBD2 (6 bases). Between the trimmed V and J ends, which lost 3 bases and 11 bases, there was a span of 18 bases. This CDR3 spans 14 amino acids. Germline V gene data show CDR1 as SEHNR and CDR2 as FQNEAQ (reference sequence). Complete variable domain (other parts from reference TRBV7-9 and TRBJ2-3): DTGVSQNPRHKITKRGQNVTFRCDPISEHNRLYWYRQTLGQGPEFLTYFQNEAQLEKSRLLSDRFSAERPKGSFSTLEIQRTEQGDSAMYLCASSFRDSLAEQYFGPGTRLTVL.

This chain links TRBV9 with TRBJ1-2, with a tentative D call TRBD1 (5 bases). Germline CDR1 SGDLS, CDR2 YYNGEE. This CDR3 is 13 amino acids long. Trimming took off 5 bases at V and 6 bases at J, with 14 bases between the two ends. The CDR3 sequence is CASSPGIIDGYTF. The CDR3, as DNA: TGTGCCAGCAGTCCAGGGATAATCGATGGCTACACCTTC.

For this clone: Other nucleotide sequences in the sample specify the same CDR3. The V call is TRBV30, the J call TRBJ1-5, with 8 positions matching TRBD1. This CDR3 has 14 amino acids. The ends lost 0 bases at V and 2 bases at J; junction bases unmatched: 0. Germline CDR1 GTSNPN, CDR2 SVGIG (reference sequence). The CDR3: CAWSVQGGNQPQHF. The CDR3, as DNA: TGTGCCTGGAGTGTACAGGGGGGCAATCAGCCCCAGCATTTT.

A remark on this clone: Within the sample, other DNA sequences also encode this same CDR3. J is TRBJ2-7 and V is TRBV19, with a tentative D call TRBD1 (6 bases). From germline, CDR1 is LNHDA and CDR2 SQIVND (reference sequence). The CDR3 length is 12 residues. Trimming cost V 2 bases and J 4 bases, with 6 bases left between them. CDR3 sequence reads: CASSIRGYEQYF. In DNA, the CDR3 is TGTGCCAGTAGTATAAGGGGGTACGAGCAGTACTTC.

The CDR3 bases are TGTGCCAGCATTACATTTTCTGGCACAGATACGCAGTATTTT. Its protein product is CASITFSGTDTQYF. The chain couples TRBV6-5 to TRBJ2-3; D remains ambiguous. The V end was cut by 7 bases, the J end by 1 base, with 12 bases between. The CDR3 is 14 amino acids. Germline V CDR1 and CDR2: MNHEY, SVGAGI.

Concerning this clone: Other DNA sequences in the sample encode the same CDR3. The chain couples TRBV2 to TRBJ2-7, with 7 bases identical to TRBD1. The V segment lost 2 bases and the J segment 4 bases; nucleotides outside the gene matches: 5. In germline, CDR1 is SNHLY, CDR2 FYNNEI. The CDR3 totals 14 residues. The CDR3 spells CASSEQGQFYEQYF. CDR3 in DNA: TGTGCCAGCAGTGAACAGGGACAGTTTTACGAGCAGTACTTC.

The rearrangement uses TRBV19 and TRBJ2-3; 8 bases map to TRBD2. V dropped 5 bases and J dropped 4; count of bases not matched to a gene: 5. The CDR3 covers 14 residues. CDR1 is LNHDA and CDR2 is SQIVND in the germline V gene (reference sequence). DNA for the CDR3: TGTGCCAGTAGTCTCCAGCGGGAGCCAGATACGCAGTATTTT. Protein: CASSLQREPDTQYF.

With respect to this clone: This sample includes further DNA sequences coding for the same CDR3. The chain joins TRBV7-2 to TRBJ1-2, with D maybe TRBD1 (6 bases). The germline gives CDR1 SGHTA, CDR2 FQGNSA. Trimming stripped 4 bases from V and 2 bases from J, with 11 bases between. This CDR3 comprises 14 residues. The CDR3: CASSSGQGNYGYTF. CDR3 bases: TGTGCCAGCAGCTCGGGACAAGGCAACTATGGCTACACCTTC. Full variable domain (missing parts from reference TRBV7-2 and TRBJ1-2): GAGVSQSPSNKVTEKGKDVELRCDPISGHTALYWYRQSLGQGLEFLIYFQGNSAPDKSGLPSDRFSAERTGGSVSTLTIQRTQQEDSAVYLCASSSGQGNYGYTFGSGTRLTVV.

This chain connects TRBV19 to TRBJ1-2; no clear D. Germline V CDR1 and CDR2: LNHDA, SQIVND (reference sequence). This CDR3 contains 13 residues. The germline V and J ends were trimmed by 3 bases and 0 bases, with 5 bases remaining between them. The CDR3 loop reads CASSIISNYGYTF. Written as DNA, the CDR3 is TGTGCCAGTAGTATTATCTCTAACTATGGCTACACCTTC.

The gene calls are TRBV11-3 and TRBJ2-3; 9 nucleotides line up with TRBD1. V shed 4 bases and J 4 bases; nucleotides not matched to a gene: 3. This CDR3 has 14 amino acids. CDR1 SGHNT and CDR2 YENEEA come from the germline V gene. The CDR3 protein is CASSWGQGADTQYF. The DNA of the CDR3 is TGTGCCAGCAGCTGGGGACAGGGTGCAGATACGCAGTATTTT.

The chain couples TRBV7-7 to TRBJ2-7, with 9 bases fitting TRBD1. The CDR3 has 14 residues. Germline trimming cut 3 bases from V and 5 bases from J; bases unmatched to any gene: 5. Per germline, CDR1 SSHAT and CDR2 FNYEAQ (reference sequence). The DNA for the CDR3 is TGTGCCAGCAGCTTGAACAGGGGGCAGGACGAGCAGTACTTC. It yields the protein CASSLNRGQDEQYF.